The 9 T cell receptor beta chains given below trace back to one sample, sequenced in a study of CD8+CD57+ T cells in acquired aplastic anemia (dated by TCRdb to the late 2010s). This sample was sequenced with an Illumina HiSeq 2000. TCR beta VDJ combination and CDR3 sequence profiling used genomic DNA as the template. TCRdb ran its own pipeline on the public reads, namely fastp trimming at Q25 and MiXCR clone calling, and kept in-frame beta chains. CDR3 protein duplicates are merged, each entry listing the most common genes and DNA. In this sample the table shows around 150,000 distinct CDR3 sequences, 40% to 60% of which occur a single time. The top ten clonotypes cover 25% to 40% of the sample. Expansion of CD8+CD57+ cells had been shown by flow cytometry in the patients chosen for sequencing. Sequencing used sorted CD4+, CD8+, or CD8+CD57+ T cells (not recorded which) from PBMCs. These receptors were obtained from a human donor with aplastic anemia.

The chain recombines TRBV20-1 with TRBJ2-5, with D perhaps matching TRBD2 (5 bases). The CDR3 is 12 residues long. The germline V gene has CDR1 DFQATT and CDR2 SNEGSKA (reference sequence). V was cut by 3 bases and J by 4 bases, with 9 bases left in between. The CDR3 DNA is TGCAGTGCTAGTTACGGGATAGAGACCCAGTACTTC. Its protein product is CSASYGIETQYF.

Many counts were recorded for this clonotype. This rearrangement joins TRBV9 to TRBJ1-1; D not resolved. Looked up from germline, CDR1 is SGDLS and CDR2 is YYNGEE. V was clipped by 0 bases and J by 1 base, with 10 bases between them. The length of the CDR3 is 15 residues. CDR3 loop: CASSVAMGPNTEAFF. In DNA form, the CDR3 reads TGTGCCAGCAGCGTAGCGATGGGCCCGAACACTGAAGCTTTCTTT.

The chain recombines TRBV19 with TRBJ2-7, with 8 bases aligning to TRBD2. CDR3 size: 13 residues. Germline-derived CDR1 and CDR2 are LNHDA and SQIVND (reference sequence). V lost 6 bases and J lost 5; bases outside the gene matches: 6. The CDR3 sequence: CASSERERNEQYF. The CDR3 DNA sequence: TGTGCCAGTAGCGAGCGGGAGAGGAACGAGCAGTACTTC.

The chain combines TRBV2 with TRBJ1-2, with unresolved D. Trimming took 2 bases from V and 1 from J, leaving 11 bases between them. This CDR3 region has 15 residues. Germline-derived CDR1 and CDR2 are SNHLY and FYNNEI. DNA of the CDR3: TGTGCCAGCAGTGAATCTCCAGCGATTAACTATGGCTACACCTTC. It codes for CASSESPAINYGYTF.

This clonotype occurred a few times. V is TRBV13 and J is TRBJ2-2; D perhaps matches TRBD2 (6 bases). This CDR3 is 17 amino acids long. CDR1 is PRHDT, CDR2 FYEKMQ, per germline (reference sequence). Trimming left V 5 bases short and J 5 bases short, with 21 bases between. The CDR3 DNA reads TGTGCCAGCAGCCCAATCCTGGGAGGACCGCGAACCGGGGAGCTGTTTTTT. Residues: CASSPILGGPRTGELFF.

CDR3 sequence (DNA): TGCGCCAGCAGCCAATTAAATGAAGCTTTCTTT. Its protein product is CASSQLNEAFF. The J gene is TRBJ1-1, the V gene TRBV4-1, with D unclear. V was cut by 2 bases and J by 7 bases, with 5 bases left in between. The CDR3 contains 11 residues. In germline, CDR1 is MGHRA, CDR2 YSYEKL.

The gene calls are TRBV10-3 and TRBJ1-6; D is unclear. With 3 bases removed from V and 0 bases from J, the gap between germline ends came to 6 bases. The germline V gene encodes CDR1 ENHRY and CDR2 SYGVKD. CDR3 size: 15 residues. CDR3 coding DNA: TGTGCCATCAGTGATGCGAGCTCCTATAATTCACCCCTCCACTTT. Its translation: CAISDASSYNSPLHF.

This clonotype was found a few times. The chain recombines TRBV19 with TRBJ2-7; D remains ambiguous. The germline CDR1 and CDR2 sequences are LNHDA and SQIVND (reference sequence). Trimming cost V 4 bases and J 7 bases, with 8 bases left between them. This CDR3 region has 11 residues. CDR3 residues: CASSTPGEQYF. CDR3 coding DNA: TGTGCCAGTAGTACCCCCGGGGAGCAGTACTTC.

This clonotype occurred many times. This chain joins TRBV5-4 and TRBJ2-5, with 9 bases matching TRBD2. This CDR3 has 14 amino acids. The germline V gene encodes CDR1 SGHNT and CDR2 YYREEE (reference sequence). J lost 3 bases, V lost 7 bases, and 7 bases had no gene match. This CDR3 reads CASGPSGNEETQYF. CDR3 nucleotide sequence: TGTGCCAGCGGCCCTAGCGGGAACGAAGAGACCCAGTACTTC.